The clone carrying this T cell receptor (beta chain) was counted once. This sample was included in a study of blood T cell repertoires in COVID-19. Study at large: PBMCs, B-cell-depleted T cells, or T cells provided the cDNA or gDNA that made up the material.

This table comes from immunoSEQ multiplex PCR, and its TCRdb copy is limited to in-frame clones, with some not included. The sample lists 83,000 or so clones; over 70% were seen once. V was cut by 3 bases and J by 5 bases, with 7 bases left in between. This CDR3 is 12 amino acids long. Per germline, CDR1 DFQATT and CDR2 SNEGSKA (reference sequence). Material: peripheral blood. The chain links TRBV20-1 to TRBJ2-2, with D unclear. The source of this sequence is a woman of 80 years or more with acute or convalescent COVID-19. CDR3 bases: TGCAGTGCTAGTGGCGTTACCGGGGAGCTGTTTTTT. Translated, it gives CSASGVTGELFF.